The 5 T cell receptor beta chains below all came from one sample that was sequenced in a study of response to subunit inactivated influenza vaccine. TCRdb reprocessed the RT-PCR reads via MiXCR and lists one record per CDR3 protein. Of 500,000 or so distinct CDR3 sequences listed, 16% were seen once; the top ten hold 2.5% to 3.5%. The sample here was CD4+ T cells sorted from PBMCs, taken about 24 months after vaccination. The receptors stem from a man aged 50-75 years who received an inactivated influenza vaccine.

The rearrangement uses TRBV30 and TRBJ2-7, with a possible D match to TRBD2 (6 bases). Trimming cost V 3 bases and J 7 bases, with 25 bases left between them. The CDR3 has 16 amino acids. Per germline, CDR1 GTSNPN and CDR2 SVGIG (reference sequence). The CDR3 DNA follows: TGTGCCTGGAGACAGGAGAGGAGGGGCACCGATGGTGAGCAGTACTTC. As protein: CAWRQERRGTDGEQYF. Full variable domain (missing parts from reference TRBV30 and TRBJ2-7): SQTIHQWPATLVQPVGSPLSLECTVEGTSNPNLYWYRQAAGRGLQLLFYSVGIGQISSEVPQNLSASRPQDRQFILSSKKLLLSDSGFYLCAWRQERRGTDGEQYFGPGTRLTVT.

The genes are TRBV25-1 and TRBJ1-1; TRBD1 matches at 8 bases. CDR1 and CDR2 (germline): MGHDK, SYGVNS. This CDR3 contains 13 residues. J was trimmed by 6 bases and V by 6 bases; bases with no gene match: 6. The CDR3 region is CASRGAGGSEAFF. The CDR3 nucleotides read TGTGCCAGCAGGGGGGCAGGGGGCTCTGAAGCTTTCTTT.

In this sample, this clonotype turned up many times. The rearrangement links TRBV4-3 to TRBJ2-4, with no clear D. The CDR3 consists of 16 residues. Trimming shortened V by 0 bases and J by 3 bases, and 12 bases separated the two germline ends. Germline-derived CDR1 and CDR2 are LGHNA and YSLEER. CDR3 bases: TGCGCCAGCAGCCAAGACGCCAGAGTGGGCAAAAACATTCAGTACTTC. Amino acid sequence: CASSQDARVGKNIQYF.

The V gene is TRBV12-3 or TRBV12-4, the J gene TRBJ2-3, with TRBD2 identical over 8 bases. There are 15 residues in the CDR3. J lost 4 bases, V lost 6 bases, and 9 bases had no gene match. Written as DNA, the CDR3 is TGTGCCAGCAGCCGTCCGGGACTAGTTGCAGATACGCAGTATTTT. Encoded protein: CASSRPGLVADTQYF.

The chain carries TRBV7-2 and TRBJ1-1; TRBD1 aligns across 7 bases. This CDR3 is 15 amino acids long. The V gene end was trimmed by 4 bases and the J gene end by 0 bases; junction bases not matched to a gene: 5. The germline gives CDR1 SGHTA, CDR2 FQGNSA. CDR3 in amino acids: CASSSSGTVNTEAFF. For the CDR3, the DNA is TGTGCCAGCAGCTCTTCCGGGACAGTGAACACTGAAGCTTTCTTT.